Below are 18 T cell receptor beta chains sequenced from a single sample in a study of T cells in localized non-small cell lung cancer. Assay: immunoSEQ multiplex PCR; the TCRdb copy retains only in-frame clones and omits some. The data show more than 1,500 clones, 30% to 40% seen once. The sample consisted of normal lung tissue next to the tumor, taken before any cancer treatment. The receptors here all came from an older male donor with stage I squamous cell lung carcinoma.

This chain joins TRBV19 and TRBJ2-1, with 9 positions matching TRBD2. V shed 4 bases and J 6 bases; nucleotides not matched to a gene: 7. Germline-derived CDR1 and CDR2 are LNHDA and SQIVND (reference sequence). The CDR3 consists of 15 residues. DNA of the CDR3: TGTGCCAGTAGTACCCAGCGGGGGGCCGGCAATGAGCAGTTCTTC. It encodes CASSTQRGAGNEQFF.

The chain joins TRBV10-1 to TRBJ1-1, with D unclear. V lost 8 bases and J 0 bases, leaving 10 bases between the germline ends. Germline V gene data show CDR1 as WNHNN and CDR2 as SYGVQD (reference sequence). The CDR3 spans 13 residues. The DNA for the CDR3 is TGCGCCAGCTCACCAAGCCTGAACACTGAAGCTTTCTTT. Translated: CASSPSLNTEAFF.

This clone was seen a single time. V gene TRBV18 combines with J gene TRBJ1-1, with no clear D. The V gene's germline CDR1 is KGHSH and CDR2 LQKENI. The CDR3 consists of 12 residues. Trimming removed 6 bases from V and 4 bases from J, with 9 bases in between. CDR3 DNA sequence: TGTGCCAGCTCGCTTAAGGTCACTGAAGCTTTCTTT. This encodes CASSLKVTEAFF.

This clone was counted only a few times. J is TRBJ2-7 and V is TRBV19; D is possibly TRBD1 (6 bases). This CDR3 has 15 residues. Trimming left V 5 bases short and J 3 bases short, with 17 bases between. Germline V gene data show CDR1 as LNHDA and CDR2 as SQIVND (reference sequence). CDR3: CASSSLTRGGYEQYF. CDR3 in DNA: TGTGCCAGTAGTTCCCTTACCAGGGGTGGCTACGAGCAGTACTTC.

Within the sample, this clone is medium-sized. The chain employs TRBV11-3 and TRBJ1-5; no clear D. The CDR3 is 14 residues long. Germline V gene data show CDR1 as SGHNT and CDR2 as YENEEA. Trimming cost V 0 bases and J 9 bases, with 12 bases left between them. The CDR3 reads CASSLDFQEGPQHF. CDR3 coding DNA: TGTGCCAGCAGCTTAGACTTCCAAGAGGGGCCCCAGCATTTT.

The chain uses TRBV5-1 and TRBJ2-3; no definite D call. The V end lost 0 bases, the J end lost 4 bases, and 12 bases lay between the germline ends. This CDR3 contains 15 residues. Germline-derived CDR1 and CDR2 are SGHRS and YFSETQ. The CDR3 here is CASSLAPPVSDTQYF. The DNA of the CDR3 is TGCGCCAGCAGCTTGGCCCCCCCGGTTTCAGATACGCAGTATTTT.

The chain recombines TRBV1 with TRBJ2-7; the table assigns TRBD2, which was not confirmed against the DNA. TRBV1 is given as a pseudogene. The CDR3 length is 17 residues. CDR3 sequence (DNA): TGCGCCAGCAGCCACCTACGGGCTAGCGGGGATGTCTACGAGCAGTACTTC. This gives the protein CASSHLRASGDVYEQYF.

V and J are TRBV18 and TRBJ2-2, with D unclear. V gave up 3 bases and J gave up 7 bases, with 15 bases separating them. Looked up from germline, CDR1 is KGHSH and CDR2 is LQKENI. CDR3 length equals 15 residues. For the CDR3, the DNA is TGTGCCAGCTCACCTCCGGGCCCAAGAGGCGGGGAGCTGTTTTTT. Protein product: CASSPPGPRGGELFF.

This clone appeared a few times. The gene calls are TRBV4-1 and TRBJ2-1; D is unclear. V lost 0 bases and J 4 bases, leaving 7 bases between the germline ends. CDR3 length: 14 amino acids. Germline lookup yields CDR1 MGHRA and CDR2 YSYEKL. CDR3 nucleotides: TGCGCCAGCAGCCAAGATCAAAAGTACAATGAGCAGTTCTTC. Amino acid sequence: CASSQDQKYNEQFF.

This clone was seen a handful of times. This rearrangement joins TRBV9 to TRBJ2-7, with 12 bases fitting TRBD2. The CDR3 loop spans 14 amino acids. Germline CDR1 reads SGDLS; CDR2 reads YYNGEE. With 5 bases clipped from V and 6 bases from J, the junction kept 6 bases outside the gene matches. This CDR3 reads CASRGTSGFGEQYF. The CDR3 DNA is TGTGCCAGCAGGGGGACTAGCGGGTTTGGCGAGCAGTACTTC.

This chain uses TRBV18 with TRBJ1-1; a possible D gene is TRBD1 (5 bases). Germline CDR1 reads KGHSH; CDR2 reads LQKENI. This CDR3 contains 15 residues. Between the trimmed V and J ends, which lost 5 bases and 5 bases, there was a span of 18 bases. DNA for the CDR3: TGTGCCAGCTCAGGGTCAGGGAGGAAGAATACTGAAGCTTTCTTT. Translating it yields CASSGSGRKNTEAFF.

The chain recombines TRBV19 with TRBJ2-1; D ambiguous. The CDR3 covers 12 residues. V was shortened by 6 bases and J by 8 bases, with 11 bases between the two germline ends. Germline lookup yields CDR1 LNHDA and CDR2 SQIVND (reference sequence). The CDR3 spells CASRSRSHEQFF. CDR3 nucleotides: TGTGCCAGTAGGTCTCGCAGCCATGAGCAGTTCTTC.

Turning to this clone: The DNA includes a base that is either unread or ambiguous, and X takes the place of its residue. The V and J genes are TRBV28 and TRBJ1-5; tentatively, D is TRBD1 (6 bases). Per the germline V gene, CDR1 is MDHEN and CDR2 is SYDVKM. V lost 5 bases to trimming and J lost 4 bases, with 15 bases between them. This CDR3 contains 15 residues. This CDR3 is CASSPXGGGNQPQHF. DNA for the CDR3: TGTGCCAGCAGTCCCRCAGGAGGGGGGAATCAGCCCCAGCATTTT.

This clone qualifies as medium-sized. CDR3 bases: TGTGCCAGCAGCGTAGCTACCCAGGGGGCAGCTTTCTTT. As protein: CASSVATQGAAFF. This sequence joins TRBV9 and TRBJ1-1; 8 bases agree with TRBD1. Germline V gives CDR1 SGDLS, CDR2 YYNGEE. The CDR3 consists of 13 residues. J was trimmed by 10 bases and V by 0 bases; bases with no gene match: 5.

The sample holds a few counts of this clone. V and J are TRBV7-1 and TRBJ2-5, with 7 bases identical to TRBD2. TRBV7-1 is sorted into the ORF group, with uncertain function. The V gene end was trimmed by 4 bases and the J gene end by 4 bases; junction bases not matched to a gene: 3. The CDR3 sequence is 13 residues long. CDR3 DNA sequence: TGTGCCAGCAGCTTTGCGGGAGCAGAGACCCAGTACTTC. It is translated as CASSFAGAETQYF.

Within the sample, this clone is medium-sized (0.01 to 0.1%). The chain employs TRBV6-8 and TRBJ2-1; no clear D. Germline values: CDR1 MNHGY, CDR2 SAAAGT. The CDR3 runs to 16 residues. Trimming removed 3 bases from V and 8 bases from J, with 20 bases in between. For the CDR3, the DNA is TGTGCCAGCAGTTATTTGGGTCCCGGGTATGGCGATGAGCAGTTCTTC. Amino acids: CASSYLGPGYGDEQFF.

The rearrangement links TRBV12-5 to TRBJ1-4, with D tentatively TRBD1 (6 bases). Trimming stripped 1 base from V and 12 bases from J, with 27 bases between. CDR3 size: 18 residues. The germline V gene encodes CDR1 LGHNT and CDR2 FRNRAP. The CDR3 loop reads CASGLGLGGGPVGEQLFF. CDR3 bases: TGTGCTAGTGGTTTGGGGTTGGGGGGCGGTCCGGTGGGTGAGCAACTGTTTTTT.

CDR3 loop: CASSQVVTQNTGELFF. The CDR3 DNA follows: TGCGCCAGCAGCCAAGTAGTAACACAAAACACCGGGGAGCTGTTTTTT. This chain joins TRBV4-1 and TRBJ2-2; D is uncertain. Germline V gene sequence: CDR1 MGHRA, CDR2 YSYEKL. The V end was cut by 1 base, the J end by 2 bases, with 11 bases between. There are 16 residues in the CDR3.